This TCR beta chain was identified in a study of graft-versus-host responses after intestinal transplantation. Background on the study: Every one of the recipients received anti-thymocyte globulin induction and afterwards took tacrolimus and steroids for roughly 3 years. Study conclusions and caveats: HvG clone declines early post-transplant were associated with peak circulating GvH levels. Detection of GvH clones occurred in recipient marrow, and some had their first appearance in ileum or blood. Patients who carried graft-donor T cell macrochimerism also had high graft-versus-host to host-versus-graft clonal ratios in their allografts.

CDR1 MDHEN and CDR2 SYDVKM come from the germline V gene. The CDR3 is 13 amino acids. V lost 5 bases and J lost 5, with 10 bases in between. On this clone: Its antigen remains unknown.

Here immunoSEQ multiplex PCR was the method, and the copy in TCRdb shows in-frame clones only, minus some. The repertoire includes 75,000 to 95,000 clones, 85% to 95% of them detected once, and about 0.34% sits in the top ten. The sequence came from a human donor who was the organ donor for an intestinal transplant. The sequencing here drew on unstimulated CD4+ T cells sorted from spleen or lymph node cells, taken before transplant. This chain joins TRBV28 and TRBJ2-1, with D maybe TRBD1 (6 bases). The CDR3 region has the DNA TGTGCCAGCAGTAGGACAGTTAACAATGAGCAGTTCTTC. Its protein is CASSRTVNNEQFF.